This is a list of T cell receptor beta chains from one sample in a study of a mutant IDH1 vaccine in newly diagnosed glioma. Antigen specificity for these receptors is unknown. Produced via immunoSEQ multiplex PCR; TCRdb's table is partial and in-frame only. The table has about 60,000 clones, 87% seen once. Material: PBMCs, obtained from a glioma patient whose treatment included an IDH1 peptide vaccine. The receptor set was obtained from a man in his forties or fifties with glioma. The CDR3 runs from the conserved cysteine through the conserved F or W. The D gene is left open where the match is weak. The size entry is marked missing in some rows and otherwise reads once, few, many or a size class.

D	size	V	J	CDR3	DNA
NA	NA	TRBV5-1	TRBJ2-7	CASSTDGYEQYF	TGCGCCAGCAGCACGGACGGATACGAGCAGTACTTC
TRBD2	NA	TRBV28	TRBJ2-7	CASSPTLYRTSGNGF	TGTGCTAGCAGTCCAACCCTTTATCGGACTAGCGGGAATGGCTTC
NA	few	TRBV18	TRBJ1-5	CASSPQFGKPQHF	TGTGCCAGCTCCCCCCAGTTTGGGAAGCCCCAGCATTTT
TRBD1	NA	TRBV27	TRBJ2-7	CASSFRGPEQYF	TGTGCCAGCAGTTTTAGGGGGCCCGAGCAGTACTTC
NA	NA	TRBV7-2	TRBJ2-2	CASSPRLHSIATGELFF	TGTGCCAGCAGCCCCCGCCTCCATTCTATCGCCACCGGGGAGCTGTTTTTT
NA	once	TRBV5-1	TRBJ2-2	CASSLVGGAANTGELFF	TGCGCCAGCAGCTTGGTAGGGGGGGCCGCGAACACCGGGGAGCTGTTTTTT
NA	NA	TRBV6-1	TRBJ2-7	CASITYDLGGEQYF	TGTGCCAGCATAACTTATGACCTGGGGGGCGAGCAGTACTTC
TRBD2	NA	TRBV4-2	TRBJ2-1	CASSYEVAGVNEQFF	TGTGCCAGCAGCTACGAGGTAGCGGGAGTCAATGAGCAGTTCTTC
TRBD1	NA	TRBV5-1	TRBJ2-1	CASSPTGLLSYNEQFF	TGCGCCAGCAGCCCGACAGGGCTCCTCTCCTACAATGAGCAGTTCTTC
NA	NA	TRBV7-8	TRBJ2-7	CASSLANEQYF	TGTGCCAGCAGCTTAGCGAACGAGCAGTACTTC
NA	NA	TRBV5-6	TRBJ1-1	CASSRGSYTEAFF	TGTGCCAGCAGTAGGGGGTCGTACACTGAAGCTTTCTTT
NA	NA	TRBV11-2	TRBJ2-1	CASRGDLNEQFF	TGTGCCAGCAGGGGGGATCTGAATGAGCAGTTCTTC
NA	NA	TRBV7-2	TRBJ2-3	CASSLGGGGDTQYF	TGTGCCAGCAGCTTAGGGGGAGGGGGAGATACGCAGTATTTT
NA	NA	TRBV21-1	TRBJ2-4	CASSKPGGQSYF	TGTGCCAGCAGCAAACCAGGGGGTCAATCGTACTTC
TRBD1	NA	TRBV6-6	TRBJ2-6	CASSGTGSGANVLTF	TGTGCCAGCAGCGGGACAGGTTCTGGGGCCAACGTCCTGACTTTC
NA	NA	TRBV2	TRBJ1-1	CASNDGYTEAFF	TGTGCCAGCAATGACGGGTACACTGAAGCTTTCTTT
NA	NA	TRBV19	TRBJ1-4	CASSIGGKKLFF	TGTGCCAGTAGTATAGGGGGAAAGAAACTGTTTTTT
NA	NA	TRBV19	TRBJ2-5	CASSSQHGQETQYF	TGTGCCAGTAGTTCTCAGCACGGACAAGAGACCCAGTACTTC